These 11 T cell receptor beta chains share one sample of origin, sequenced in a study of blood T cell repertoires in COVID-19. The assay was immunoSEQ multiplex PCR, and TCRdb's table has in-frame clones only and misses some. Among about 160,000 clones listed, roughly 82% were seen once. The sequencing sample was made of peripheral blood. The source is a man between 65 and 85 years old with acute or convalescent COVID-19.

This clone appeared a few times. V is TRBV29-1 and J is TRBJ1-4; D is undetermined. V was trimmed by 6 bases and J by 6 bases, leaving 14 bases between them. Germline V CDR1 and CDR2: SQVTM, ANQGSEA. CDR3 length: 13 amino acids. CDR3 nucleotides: TGCAGCGTCTTAATTGGTCGCGATGAAAAACTGTTTTTT. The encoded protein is CSVLIGRDEKLFF.

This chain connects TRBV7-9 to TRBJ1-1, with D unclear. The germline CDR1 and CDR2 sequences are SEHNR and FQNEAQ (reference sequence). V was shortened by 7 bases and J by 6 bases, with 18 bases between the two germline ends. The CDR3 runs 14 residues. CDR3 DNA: TGTGCCAGCAACGGCCCAGGCCGTACCGCTGAAGCTTTCTTT. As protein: CASNGPGRTAEAFF.

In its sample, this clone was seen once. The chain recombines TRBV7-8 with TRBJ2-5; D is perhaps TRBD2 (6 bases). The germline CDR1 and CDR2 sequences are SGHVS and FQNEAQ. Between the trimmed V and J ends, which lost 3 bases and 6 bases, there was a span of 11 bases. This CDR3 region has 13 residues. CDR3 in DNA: TGTGCCAGCAGCTTGGGAGGCTTGAAGACCCAGTACTTC. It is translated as CASSLGGLKTQYF.

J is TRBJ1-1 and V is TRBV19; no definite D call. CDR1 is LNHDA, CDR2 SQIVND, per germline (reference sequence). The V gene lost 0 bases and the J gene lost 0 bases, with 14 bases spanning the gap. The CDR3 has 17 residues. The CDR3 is CASSIERGVGMNTEAFF. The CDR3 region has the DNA TGTGCCAGTAGTATAGAACGCGGGGTGGGGATGAACACTGAAGCTTTCTTT.

CDR3 bases: TGTGCCAGCAGCCCGGGACAGGGGGCGCTCTACGAGCAGTACTTC. Amino acid sequence: CASSPGQGALYEQYF. The J gene is TRBJ2-7, the V gene TRBV6-5; 12 positions agree with TRBD1. The CDR3 spans 15 residues. Germline V CDR1 and CDR2: MNHEY, SVGAGI. V was clipped by 6 bases and J by 3 bases; unmatched bases: 6.

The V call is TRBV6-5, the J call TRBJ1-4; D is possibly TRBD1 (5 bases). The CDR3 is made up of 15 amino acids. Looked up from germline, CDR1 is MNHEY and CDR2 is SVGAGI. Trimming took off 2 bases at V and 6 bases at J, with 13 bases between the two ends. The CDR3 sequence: CASSYNSGGDEKLFF. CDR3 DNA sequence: TGTGCCAGCAGTTACAACTCTGGGGGGGATGAAAAACTGTTTTTT.

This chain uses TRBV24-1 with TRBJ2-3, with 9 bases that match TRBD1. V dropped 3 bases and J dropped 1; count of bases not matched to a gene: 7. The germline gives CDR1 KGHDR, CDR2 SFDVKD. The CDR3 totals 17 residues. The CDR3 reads CATSDHDRGEGTDTQYF. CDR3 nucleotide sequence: TGTGCCACCAGTGATCATGACAGGGGGGAAGGCACAGATACGCAGTATTTT.

The CDR3 DNA is TGTGCCAGCAGCAAAGCGGGACAGGGCTATCGTACCGGGGAGCTGTTTTTT. Protein product: CASSKAGQGYRTGELFF. V usage is TRBV21-1 and J usage is TRBJ2-2; the table names TRBD1, a call not compared with the DNA. TRBV21-1 is listed as a pseudogene. This CDR3 is 17 amino acids long.

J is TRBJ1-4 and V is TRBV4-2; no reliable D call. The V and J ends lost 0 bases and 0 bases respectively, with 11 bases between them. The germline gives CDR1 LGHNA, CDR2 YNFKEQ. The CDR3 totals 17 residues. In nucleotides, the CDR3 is TGTGCCAGCAGCCAAGATGGGAGGTTTGCAACTAATGAAAAACTGTTTTTT. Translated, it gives CASSQDGRFATNEKLFF.

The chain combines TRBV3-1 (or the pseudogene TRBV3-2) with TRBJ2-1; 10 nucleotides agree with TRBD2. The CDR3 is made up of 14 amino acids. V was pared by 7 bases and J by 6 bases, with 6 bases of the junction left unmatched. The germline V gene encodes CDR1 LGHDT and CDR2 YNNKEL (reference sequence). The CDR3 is CASKREGPPNEQFF. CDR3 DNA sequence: TGTGCCAGCAAGCGGGAGGGCCCTCCCAATGAGCAGTTCTTC.

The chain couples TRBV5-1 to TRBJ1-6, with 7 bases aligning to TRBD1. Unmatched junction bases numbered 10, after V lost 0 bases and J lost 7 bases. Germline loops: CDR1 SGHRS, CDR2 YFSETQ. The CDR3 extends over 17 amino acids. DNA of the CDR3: TGCGCCAGCAGCTTGGCCGTAGGGGGCCGAAGCAATTCACCCCTCCACTTT. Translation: CASSLAVGGRSNSPLHF.